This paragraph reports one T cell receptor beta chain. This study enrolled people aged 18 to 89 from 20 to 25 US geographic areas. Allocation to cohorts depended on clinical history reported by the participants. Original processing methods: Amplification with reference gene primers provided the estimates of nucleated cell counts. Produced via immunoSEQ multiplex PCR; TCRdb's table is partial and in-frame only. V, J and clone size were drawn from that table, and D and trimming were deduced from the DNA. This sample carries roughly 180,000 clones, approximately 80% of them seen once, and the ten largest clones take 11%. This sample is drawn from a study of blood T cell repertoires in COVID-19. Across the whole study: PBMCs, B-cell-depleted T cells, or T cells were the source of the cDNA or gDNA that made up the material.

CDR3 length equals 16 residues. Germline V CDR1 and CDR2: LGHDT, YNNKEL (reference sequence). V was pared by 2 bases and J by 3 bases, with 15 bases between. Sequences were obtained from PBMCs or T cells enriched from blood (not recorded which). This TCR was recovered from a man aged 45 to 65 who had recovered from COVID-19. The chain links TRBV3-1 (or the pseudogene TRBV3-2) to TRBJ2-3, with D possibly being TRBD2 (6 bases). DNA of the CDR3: TGTGCCAGCAGCCAATTCCGGGAGCAAAGGACAGATACGCAGTATTTT. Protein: CASSQFREQRTDTQYF.